This T cell receptor beta chain was identified in a study of Ad26.COV2.S vaccination and SARS-CoV-2 variants. Study conclusions and caveats: For non-spike TCRs, breadth in vaccine recipients resembled that in placebo recipients.

Specified treatment: roughly 20 received Ad26.COV2.S at low or high dose, single or two shots; five or six received placebo; per-sample allocation not given. Collection of samples fell on day 63 after the first vaccine or placebo injection. Here immunoSEQ multiplex PCR was the method, and the copy in TCRdb shows in-frame clones only, minus some. The sample gives hundreds of thousands of clones, roughly 90% of which show up once; about 10% is in the top ten. The CDR3 sequence is 14 residues long. The trim removed 3 bases at V and 2 bases at J, leaving 6 bases unmatched. CDR1 is DFQATT and CDR2 is SNEGSKA in the germline V gene (reference sequence). Worth noting for this clone: Its antigen is as yet unknown.

The receptor's source is a person between 18 and 60 years old who received the Ad26.COV2.S COVID-19 vaccine or a placebo. Sequences were derived from peripheral blood, sampled in a trial of Ad26.COV2.S vaccine versus placebo. This chain joins TRBV20-1 and TRBJ2-7, with 8 positions matching TRBD2. This CDR3 is CSASPAGAPYEQYF. The CDR3 DNA sequence: TGCAGTGCTAGTCCAGCGGGGGCCCCCTACGAGCAGTACTTC.